The text below deals with one T cell receptor (beta chain). The data stem from a study of T cells in Graves' hyperthyroidism and ophthalmopathy. A NOSPECS grade of at least 4, a Clinical Activity Score of at least 3 and duration under 3 months were recorded in ophthalmopathy patients. The CDR3 is 12 residues long. The V and J ends lost 1 base and 8 bases respectively, with 3 bases between them. Germline CDR1 reads SGHAT; CDR2 reads FQNNGV. RNA transcripts served as the template for amplifying TCR beta CDR3 regions. Initially, a first-round RT-PCR of the TCR CDR3 employed the HTBI primer set. TCRdb re-derived calls from the multiplex PCR reads in MiXCR, one entry per CDR3 protein. The sample has hundreds of thousands of distinct CDR3 sequences, about 15% seen once.

The TCR originated in a woman aged 40 to 50 with Graves' ophthalmopathy. Sequences were obtained from blood. This chain connects TRBV11-2 to TRBJ1-6; D not resolved. The CDR3 spells CASSLADSPLHF. Written as DNA, the CDR3 is TGTGCCAGCAGCTTAGCGGATTCACCCCTCCACTTT. The entire variable domain, with the rest obtained from reference TRBV11-2 and TRBJ1-6, is as follows: EAGVAQSPRYKIIEKRQSVAFWCNPISGHATLYWYQQILGQGPKLLIQFQNNGVVDDSQLPKDRFSAERLKGVDSTLKIQPAKLEDSAVYLCASSLADSPLHFGNGTRLTVT.